This T cell receptor beta chain was captured in a study of early T cells in non-severe SARS-CoV-2 infection. Overall study: Sequenced material consisted of bulk RNA (from unsorted whole blood), and chains were unpaired. Notes on the study in general: Comparison of clonotypes with VDJdb favored anti-spike CD8 responses while missing private and CD4 specificities.

The sample holds many counts of this clonotype. What it binds is unknown. TCRdb passed the 5' RACE reads through MiXCR, listing each CDR3 protein once. The sample records around 67,000 distinct CDR3 sequences, under 15% being singletons. Germline V gene sequence: CDR1 SQVTM, CDR2 ANQGSEA. The germline V and J ends were trimmed by 5 bases and 4 bases, with 10 bases remaining between them. The length of the CDR3 is 12 residues. The chain is built from TRBV29-1 and TRBJ2-3; D gene uncertain. The source of this sequence is an adult who was a healthcare worker with PCR-confirmed SARS-CoV-2 infection or an uninfected control (not recorded which). Sequenced input: whole blood. CDR3 sequence reads: CSVQGRADTQYF. For the CDR3, the DNA is TGCAGCGTTCAAGGACGGGCAGATACGCAGTATTTT.